This TCR beta chain comes out of a study of glioma-infiltrating T cells. Using RNA template, CDR3s of TCR alpha and beta were amplified with iRepertoire arm-PCR. Input was roughly 100-450 ng of tissue mRNA or PBMC total RNA. TCRdb itself ran the multiplex PCR reads through MiXCR, one entry per CDR3 protein. Found here are some 22,000 distinct CDR3 sequences, approximately 23% of them singletons; the top ten hold less than 15%. Study-wide points: Above-expected tissue-blood divergence occurred in all gliomas, most in low-grade ones. Very few CDR3 sequences were shared between tissue and blood.

This CDR3 contains 15 residues. CDR1 and CDR2 from the germline V gene are SGHTA and FQGNSA. The V end lost 1 base, the J end lost 2 bases, and 11 bases lay between the germline ends. This clonotype was seen many times. Antigen unknown. This TCR derives from a human donor with low-grade glioma or glioblastoma, undergoing nonglioma brain surgery, or in good health (not recorded which). Sequenced material: glioma tissue, nonneoplastic brain tissue, or PBMCs (not recorded which). The gene calls are TRBV7-2 and TRBJ1-2; possible D gene TRBD1, 6 bases. The CDR3 reads CASSLGQAANYGYTF. The CDR3 nucleotides read TGTGCCAGCAGCTTAGGACAGGCCGCAAACTATGGCTACACCTTC.